Below, 16 T cell receptor beta chains from the same sample are listed, as sequenced in a study of regulatory T cells in long-lasting Graves disease. Investigators prepared the TCR beta libraries by applying iRepertoire HTBI primers and Arm-PCR of CDR3 regions. TCRdb reprocessed the multiplex PCR reads via MiXCR and lists one record per CDR3 protein. The table records over 300,000 distinct CDR3 sequences, 20% of them present only once. Time point: persistent/refractory GD, antithyroid drugs over 5 years with positive TRAb. PBMC-extracted RNA yielded the TCR library. This specimen consisted of peripheral blood mononuclear cells (PBMCs), obtained when the disease was refractory, from a patient treated with antithyroid drugs. These receptors originate from a female donor with Graves disease.

The chain employs TRBV7-9 and TRBJ2-3; D is possibly TRBD1 (6 bases). In germline, CDR1 is SEHNR, CDR2 FQNEAQ (reference sequence). The CDR3 spans 14 residues. V lost 4 bases and J lost 1, with 9 bases in between. CDR3 sequence reads: CASSSDRGTDTQYF. Here the CDR3 DNA reads TGTGCCAGCAGCTCGGACAGAGGCACAGATACGCAGTATTTT.

This clonotype has at least ten counts. As DNA, the CDR3 is TGTGCCTGGAGTGTACTGGGTTGGAATTCACCCCTCCACTTT. It is translated as CAWSVLGWNSPLHF. V usage is TRBV30 and J usage is TRBJ1-6, with no clear D. V shed 0 bases and J shed 7 bases, with 10 bases lying between them. Germline CDR1 GTSNPN, CDR2 SVGIG (reference sequence). The CDR3 is 14 amino acids.

This clonotype was picked up many times. The chain combines TRBV27 with TRBJ2-7; D call uncertain. The germline V gene has CDR1 MNHEY and CDR2 SMNVEV (reference sequence). The CDR3 is 18 amino acids. V was cut by 5 bases and J by 1 base, with 24 bases left in between. This chain's CDR3 is CASSPSGSMLYGSYEQYF. CDR3 sequence (DNA): TGTGCCAGCAGTCCCTCAGGCAGTATGTTATATGGGTCCTACGAGCAGTACTTC.

The sample holds many counts of this clonotype. The chain uses TRBV10-3 and TRBJ2-7; 13 positions agree with TRBD2. The trim removed 6 bases at V and 5 bases at J, leaving 4 bases unmatched. This CDR3 comprises 14 residues. Germline V gene data show CDR1 as ENHRY and CDR2 as SYGVKD. CDR3 region: CAIRRGLAGNEQYF. The CDR3 coding sequence is TGTGCCATCAGGAGGGGACTAGCGGGAAACGAGCAGTACTTC.

In this sample, this clonotype turned up a few times. V gene TRBV6-1 combines with J gene TRBJ1-5; a weak D match, TRBD1 (6 bases). The CDR3 has 15 residues. Per germline, CDR1 MNHNS and CDR2 SASEGT. The V and J ends lost 4 bases and 2 bases respectively, with 12 bases between them. The CDR3 reads CASSVDRQGNQPQHF. For the CDR3, the DNA is TGTGCCAGCAGTGTCGACAGGCAGGGCAATCAGCCCCAGCATTTT.

This clonotype was seen only a few times. This CDR3 is CASSFGRSGAETQYF. The CDR3 DNA reads TGTGCCAGCAGCTTTGGGCGTAGCGGGGCTGAGACCCAGTACTTC. V and J are TRBV7-2 and TRBJ2-5, with TRBD2 matching over 8 bases. V lost 3 bases, J lost 5 bases, and 8 bases stayed unmatched. This CDR3 comprises 15 residues. Germline V gene sequence: CDR1 SGHTA, CDR2 FQGNSA.

This chain uses TRBV7-9 with TRBJ2-7; 9 bases are a match to TRBD1. Germline assignment: CDR1 SEHNR and CDR2 FQNEAQ (reference sequence). The ends lost 4 bases at V and 5 bases at J; junction bases unmatched: 6. The CDR3 spans 14 residues. The CDR3 protein is CASSSTGQGNEQYF. CDR3 DNA: TGTGCCAGCAGCTCCACGGGACAGGGCAACGAGCAGTACTTC.

This clonotype was seen a few times. The chain uses TRBV6-5 and TRBJ1-1; weak D call: TRBD1 (6 bases). The CDR3 extends over 14 amino acids. Germline CDR1 and CDR2: MNHEY and SVGAGI. V shed 2 bases and J shed 1 base, with 8 bases lying between them. The CDR3 loop is CASSYDRSNTEAFF. The CDR3 DNA sequence: TGTGCCAGCAGTTACGACAGGTCGAACACTGAAGCTTTCTTT.

A word on this clonotype: Given a much more abundant clone one base away, this may be a read error. The V call is TRBV2, the J call TRBJ1-2, with no clear D. The CDR3 spans 13 residues. Germline CDR1 reads SNHLY; CDR2 reads FYNNEI. Trimming removed 4 bases from V and 3 bases from J, with 9 bases in between. CDR3 amino acids: CASSGSTDYGYTF. For the CDR3, the DNA is TGTGCCAGCAGTGGGAGCACTGACTATGGCTACACCTTC.

The sample holds a few counts of this clonotype. The chain uses TRBV6-1 and TRBJ1-1; D possibly corresponds to TRBD1 (6 bases). Trimming left V 7 bases short and J 6 bases short, with 21 bases between. CDR3 length: 15 amino acids. The V gene's germline CDR1 is MNHNS and CDR2 SASEGT. The CDR3 region has the DNA TGTGCCAGCACCTTGCTTTGGGGGCGGGGGGCTGAAGCTTTCTTT. It specifies CASTLLWGRGAEAFF.

The J gene is TRBJ1-2, the V gene TRBV3-1; 11 bases agree with TRBD1. Losses at the gene ends were 4 bases for V and 1 base for J; bases not matched to a gene: 8. This CDR3 spans 17 amino acids. The germline V gene encodes CDR1 LGHDT and CDR2 YNNKEL (reference sequence). The CDR3 nucleotides read TGTGCCAGCAGCCCCCGGGACAGGGGGATCTTTAACTATGGCTACACCTTC. Protein: CASSPRDRGIFNYGYTF.

This clonotype was counted between two and nine times. The chain couples TRBV12-5 to TRBJ1-2, with a possible D match to TRBD1 (5 bases). In germline, CDR1 is LGHNT, CDR2 FRNRAP. The ends were cut back, 6 bases at V and 0 bases at J, with 11 bases in the middle. This CDR3 has 14 amino acids. CDR3 sequence: CASGPGRANYGYTF. In DNA, the CDR3 is TGTGCTAGTGGACCGGGGCGGGCTAACTATGGCTACACCTTC.

This clonotype has ten or more counts. This chain joins TRBV20-1 and TRBJ1-2; 9 nucleotides line up with TRBD1. The germline CDR1 and CDR2 sequences are DFQATT and SNEGSKA (reference sequence). V was clipped by 3 bases and J by 2 bases; unmatched bases: 4. The CDR3 runs to 14 residues. The CDR3 region is CSASRGTGNYGYTF. CDR3 sequence (DNA): TGCAGTGCTAGTCGCGGGACAGGGAACTATGGCTACACCTTC.

This clonotype was picked up many times. In DNA, the CDR3 is TGTGCCACCAGCAGAGAGGCTCAATCGTACACTGAAGCTTTCTTT. It is translated as CATSREAQSYTEAFF. The rearrangement joins TRBV15 to TRBJ1-1; no definite D call. This CDR3 is built from 15 residues. From germline, CDR1 is LNHNV and CDR2 YYDKDF (reference sequence). V lost 0 bases to trimming and J lost 3 bases, with 11 bases between them. The full variable domain, in which reference TRBV15 and TRBJ1-1 provide the parts outside the CDR3, is DAMVIQNPRYQVTQFGKPVTLSCSQTLNHNVMYWYQQKSSQAPKLLFHYYDKDFNNEADTPDNFQSRRPNTSFCFLDIRSPGLGDTAMYLCATSREAQSYTEAFFGQGTRLTVV.

This clonotype was observed a few times. The chain has TRBV29-1 and TRBJ2-7; the D gene is possibly TRBD1 (6 bases). V dropped 7 bases and J dropped 4 bases, with 17 bases sitting between them. Germline V gene sequence: CDR1 SQVTM, CDR2 ANQGSEA. The CDR3 contains 13 residues. CDR3 sequence reads: CSANGAGVYEQYF. In nucleotides, the CDR3 is TGCAGCGCCAACGGGGCAGGGGTGTACGAGCAGTACTTC.

This clonotype was seen a handful of times. This chain joins TRBV7-3 and TRBJ2-2; D ambiguous. Per germline, CDR1 SGHTA and CDR2 FQGTGA. V was shortened by 3 bases and J by 5 bases, with 10 bases between the two germline ends. This CDR3 contains 14 residues. Here the CDR3 reads CASSLMAETGELFF. CDR3 in DNA: TGTGCCAGCAGCTTGATGGCCGAAACCGGGGAGCTGTTTTTT.